These T cell receptor beta chains were read from a single sample in a study of blood T cell repertoires in COVID-19. The protocol was immunoSEQ multiplex PCR, while the TCRdb copy is restricted to in-frame clones and leaves out a portion. The sample consists of around 180,000 clones, around 72% of them appearing once. Sequencing used peripheral blood. The receptors were gathered from a woman at least 80 years old with acute or convalescent COVID-19. Both conserved end residues are part of each CDR3. A D gene is named only where the DNA matches it firmly. Expanded clones are given a class, and other clones once, few, many or no size at all.

TRBD1,TRBJ1-2,TRBV29-1,13,once,CSVATGDDYGYTF,TGCAGCGTTGCGACAGGGGATGACTATGGCTACACCTTC
-,TRBJ2-5,TRBV7-2,17,-,CASSYKRTATAQETQYF,TGTGCCAGCAGCTATAAAAGGACAGCAACTGCCCAAGAGACCCAGTACTTC
TRBD2,TRBJ2-2,TRBV5-6,18,few,CASSVGLAGGPDTGELFF,TGTGCCAGCAGCGTGGGACTAGCGGGAGGCCCCGACACCGGGGAGCTGTTTTTT
-,TRBJ2-7,TRBV28,15,few,CASSQLDSRPYEQYF,TGTGCCAGCAGTCAACTCGACAGTCGACCCTACGAGCAGTACTTC
TRBD1,TRBJ2-7,TRBV27,15,-,CASSVWTGSSYEQYF,TGTGCCAGCAGTGTATGGACAGGGTCATCCTACGAGCAGTACTTC
-,TRBJ2-7,TRBV2,13,few,CASRGDTPYEQYF,TGTGCCAGCAGGGGAGACACCCCCTACGAGCAGTACTTC
-,TRBJ2-1,TRBV10-1,15,few,CASSESLGHYNEQFF,TGCGCCAGCAGTGAGTCGTTGGGACACTACAATGAGCAGTTCTTC
TRBD1,TRBJ2-1,TRBV3-1/TRBV3-2,16,few,CASSQPDRARHNEQFF,TGTGCCAGCAGCCAACCTGACAGGGCTAGACACAATGAGCAGTTCTTC
-,TRBJ2-5,TRBV27,14,-,CASSFSGGGETQYF,TGTGCCAGCAGTTTTAGCGGTGGGGGAGAGACCCAGTACTTC
TRBD2,TRBJ2-1,TRBV25-1,17,-,CASSDPFLAGNNNEQFF,TGTGCCAGCAGTGACCCGTTCCTAGCGGGAAACAACAATGAGCAGTTCTTC
TRBD2,TRBJ2-3,TRBV24-1,16,-,CATSDPSGRAADTQYF,TGTGCCACCAGTGATCCTAGCGGGAGGGCCGCAGATACGCAGTATTTT
TRBD1,TRBJ2-2,TRBV10-1,12,-,CASGQGIGELFF,TGCGCCAGCGGACAGGGGATCGGGGAGCTGTTTTTT
-,TRBJ1-2,TRBV7-9,15,-,CASSLGTPTPEGYTF,TGTGCCAGCAGCCTAGGGACTCCAACCCCGGAGGGCTACACCTTC
-,TRBJ2-4,TRBV6-2/TRBV6-3,14,-,CASSLTGIQNIQYF,TGTGCCAGCAGCCTTACAGGGATCCAAAACATTCAGTACTTC
-,TRBJ2-3,TRBV27,14,-,CASSLSGSLATQYF,TGTGCCAGCAGTTTATCGGGGTCCCTAGCTACGCAGTATTTT
-,TRBJ1-1,TRBV2,12,few,CAAGVANTEAFF,TGTGCCGCCGGGGTGGCGAACACTGAAGCTTTCTTT
-,TRBJ2-3,TRBV24-1,15,-,CATSDLKTGTDTQYF,TGTGCCACCAGTGATCTTAAGACAGGGACTGATACGCAGTATTTT
TRBD2,TRBJ2-2,TRBV27,18,few,CASTRGSAGGPTTGELFF,TGTGCCAGCACCCGCGGGTCTGCGGGAGGCCCGACCACCGGGGAGCTGTTTTTT
-,TRBJ1-5,TRBV5-1,14,-,CASSLVPTNQPQHF,TGCGCCAGCAGCTTGGTCCCCACTAATCAGCCCCAGCATTTT
-,TRBJ2-7,TRBV27,14,-,CASSWRQPPYEQYF,TGTGCCAGCAGTTGGAGACAGCCCCCCTACGAGCAGTACTTC
TRBD1,TRBJ1-5,TRBV5-3,18,once,CARSPAPGQGPSNQPQHF,TGTGCCAGAAGCCCCGCCCCTGGACAGGGCCCTAGCAATCAGCCCCAGCATTTT
TRBD1,TRBJ1-5,TRBV19,13,-,CASETGINQPQHF,TGTGCCAGTGAGACAGGGATTAATCAGCCCCAGCATTTT
-,TRBJ2-7,TRBV6-6,15,-,CASSYPLGVQDEQYF,TGTGCCAGCAGTTACCCCTTAGGAGTACAGGACGAGCAGTACTTC
-,TRBJ1-6,TRBV28,14,once,CASRLSGGHSPLHF,TGTGCCAGCAGACTATCGGGGGGGCATTCACCCCTCCACTTT
TRBD1,TRBJ1-1,TRBV18,15,few,CASSPTGGLDTEAFF,TGTGCCAGCTCGCCGACAGGGGGCTTGGACACTGAAGCTTTCTTT
TRBD2,TRBJ2-5,TRBV5-8,16,few,CASSFWTSGSRETQYF,TGTGCCAGCAGCTTCTGGACTAGCGGGAGTCGAGAGACCCAGTACTTC
-,TRBJ2-7,TRBV13,13,-,CASTHSYTYEQYF,TGTGCCAGCACCCACAGCTACACCTACGAGCAGTACTTC
-,TRBJ2-5,TRBV20-1,16,-,CSASGVGSRLGKTQYF,TGCAGTGCTAGTGGGGTGGGGAGTCGACTTGGTAAGACCCAGTACTTC
-,TRBJ2-2,TRBV5-1,14,-,CASTRTQNTGELFF,TGCGCCAGCACGCGGACACAGAACACCGGGGAGCTGTTTTTT
-,TRBJ1-4,TRBV27,14,few,CASSLNAQGEKLFF,TGTGCCAGCAGCTTAAATGCACAGGGTGAAAAACTGTTTTTT
-,TRBJ2-6,TRBV28,15,-,CASTNQGSGANVLTF,TGTGCCAGCACCAACCAGGGTTCTGGGGCCAACGTCCTGACTTTC
-,TRBJ1-2,TRBV19,13,-,CASILRGGYGYTF,TGTGCCAGTATTTTAAGGGGGGGCTACGGCTACACCTTC
-,TRBJ2-1,TRBV2,11,few,CASSEENEQFF,TGTGCCAGCAGTGAGGAGAATGAGCAGTTCTTC
TRBD1,TRBJ2-1,TRBV6-1,14,-,CASSEAGTGIEQFF,TGTGCCAGCAGTGAAGCTGGGACAGGGATTGAGCAGTTCTTC
TRBD2,TRBJ2-1,TRBV5-1,15,-,CASSLAGTSDNEQFF,TGCGCCAGCAGCTTGGCAGGGACTAGTGACAATGAGCAGTTCTTC
TRBD2,TRBJ2-1,TRBV11-3,15,-,CASSLLAGGFKEQFF,TGTGCCAGCAGCCTTCTCGCGGGGGGGTTTAAGGAGCAGTTCTTC
-,TRBJ2-2,TRBV27,14,-,CASSSSYDTGELFF,TGTGCCAGCAGTTCCTCCTATGACACCGGGGAGCTGTTTTTT
-,TRBJ2-3,TRBV10-3,16,once,CAISDLTSGLSDTQYF,TGTGCCATCAGTGACCTGACATCTGGCCTTTCAGATACGCAGTATTTT
TRBD2,TRBJ2-7,TRBV7-2,15,-,CASSPGTSASYEQYF,TGTGCCAGCAGCCCCGGGACTAGCGCTTCCTACGAGCAGTACTTC
TRBD2,TRBJ2-3,TRBV6-6,13,-,CATGLAGAYTQYF,TGTGCCACTGGGCTAGCGGGAGCATATACGCAGTATTTT
TRBD2,TRBJ2-7,TRBV5-4,15,-,CASSSLAGGQYEQYF,TGTGCCAGCAGCTCCCTAGCGGGAGGGCAGTACGAGCAGTACTTC
-,TRBJ2-3,TRBV6-2/TRBV6-3,15,-,CASSYQERVRDTQYF,TGTGCCAGCAGTTACCAGGAGAGGGTAAGAGATACGCAGTATTTT
TRBD1,TRBJ2-5,TRBV6-6,13,-,CASRGQGQETQYF,TGTGCCAGCAGAGGACAGGGCCAAGAGACCCAGTACTTC